Each of the 13 T cell receptor beta chains below was sequenced from the same sample in a study of cytomegalovirus exposure and HLA in healthy donors. PCR involved 60 Vbeta and 13 Jbeta primers. Clones were read by immunoSEQ multiplex PCR, and TCRdb kept only the in-frame ones, dropping some. The sample consists of about 180,000 clones, around four fifths of them appearing once. Sequenced material: PBMCs. These receptors were collected from a woman aged 25 to 45 in good health and CMV-seronegative.

With regard to this clone: Other DNA sequences in the sample encode the same CDR3. The gene calls are TRBV9 and TRBJ1-1, with a weak D call TRBD1 (5 bases). V was clipped by 4 bases and J by 2 bases, with 12 bases between them. Germline loops: CDR1 SGDLS, CDR2 YYNGEE. This CDR3 is 14 amino acids long. CDR3: CASSPGDRNTEAFF. The CDR3 region has the DNA TGTGCCAGCAGCCCGGGAGACAGAAACACTGAAGCTTTCTTT.

In this sample, this clone turned up once. DNA of the CDR3: TGTGCCAGCAGTTACTCCGGACAGGGATCTGTTGAAGCTTTCTTT. Residues: CASSYSGQGSVEAFF. The chain carries TRBV6-5 and TRBJ1-1, with TRBD1 matching over 8 bases. CDR1 is MNHEY and CDR2 is SVGAGI in the germline V gene. This CDR3 is built from 15 residues. V shed 0 bases, J shed 7 bases, and the junction held 7 bases outside the gene matches.

The rearrangement links TRBV4-3 to TRBJ1-1; no firm D call. CDR1 is LGHNA and CDR2 is YSLEER in the germline V gene. This CDR3 has 14 amino acids. Trimming removed 0 bases at V and 1 base at J, with 6 bases between. The CDR3 loop is CASSQEARNTEAFF. CDR3 bases: TGCGCCAGCAGCCAAGAAGCGCGGAACACTGAAGCTTTCTTT.

The chain carries TRBV5-1 and TRBJ2-2, with 7 bases that match TRBD2. The CDR3 covers 17 residues. Germline loops: CDR1 SGHRS, CDR2 YFSETQ. V lost 4 bases and J lost 0; bases outside the gene matches: 9. In nucleotides, the CDR3 is TGCGCCAGCAGCCCAACCCCGGGACTATCGAACACCGGGGAGCTGTTTTTT. Translating it yields CASSPTPGLSNTGELFF.

The chain employs TRBV2 and TRBJ2-1, with 7 bases identical to TRBD2. V was pared by 2 bases and J by 5 bases, with 12 bases of the junction left unmatched. CDR1 SNHLY and CDR2 FYNNEI come from the germline V gene. The CDR3 sequence is 17 residues long. CDR3 loop: CASSESPGLGTHNEQFF. The CDR3 DNA sequence: TGTGCCAGCAGTGAATCTCCCGGACTAGGAACTCACAATGAGCAGTTCTTC.

This sequence joins TRBV29-1 and TRBJ1-2; D call uncertain. The CDR3 extends over 11 amino acids. V was clipped by 7 bases and J by 4 bases, with 10 bases between them. Germline CDR1 SQVTM, CDR2 ANQGSEA. CDR3 nucleotide sequence: TGCAGCGCCCTCGGAGGCTATGGCTACACCTTC. Translated, it gives CSALGGYGYTF.

This rearrangement joins TRBV7-2 to TRBJ2-5; D is perhaps TRBD2 (5 bases). CDR3 length: 14 amino acids. The V gene lost 4 bases and the J gene lost 5 bases, with 14 bases spanning the gap. Germline V gene data show CDR1 as SGHTA and CDR2 as FQGNSA. CDR3: CASSSLIRGETQYF. For the CDR3, the DNA is TGTGCCAGCAGCTCCCTCATCCGCGGGGAGACCCAGTACTTC.

This chain connects TRBV2 to TRBJ1-1; TRBD1 aligns across 7 bases. Trimming cost V 5 bases and J 4 bases; bases outside gene matches: 10. Looked up from germline, CDR1 is SNHLY and CDR2 is FYNNEI. This CDR3 is built from 15 residues. Here the CDR3 reads CASSNRKGAGTEAFF. The CDR3 nucleotides are TGTGCCAGCAGTAATAGGAAGGGGGCAGGCACTGAAGCTTTCTTT. The variable domain in full, completed from reference TRBV2 and TRBJ1-1, reads EPEVTQTPSHQVTQMGQEVILRCVPISNHLYFYWYRQILGQKVEFLVSFYNNEISEKSEIFDDQFSVERPDGSNFTLKIRSTKLEDSAMYFCASSNRKGAGTEAFFGQGTRLTVV.

The chain uses TRBV5-1 and TRBJ2-1, with D tentatively TRBD1 (6 bases). The CDR3 is made up of 15 amino acids. The V gene lost 0 bases and the J gene lost 5 bases, with 12 bases spanning the gap. Germline V lookup: CDR1 SGHRS, CDR2 YFSETQ. The CDR3 nucleotides read TGCGCCAGCAGCTTGGCGTCCGGGACAAACAATGAGCAGTTCTTC. Translated, it gives CASSLASGTNNEQFF.

This chain links TRBV30 with TRBJ1-2; no clear D gene. Trimming left V 0 bases short and J 0 bases short, with 8 bases between. Germline V gene sequence: CDR1 GTSNPN, CDR2 SVGIG (reference sequence). The length of the CDR3 is 14 residues. CDR3 nucleotides: TGTGCCTGGAGTGTTCTCCTAGCTAACTATGGCTACACCTTC. It codes for CAWSVLLANYGYTF.

This chain joins TRBV9 and TRBJ2-3, with 7 nucleotides matching TRBD2. The CDR3 runs to 16 residues. V lost 0 bases and J lost 0; bases outside the gene matches: 4. CDR1 and CDR2 (germline): SGDLS, YYNGEE. The DNA for the CDR3 is TGTGCCAGCAGCGTAGGGGAAGCGGGGAGCACAGATACGCAGTATTTT. It encodes CASSVGEAGSTDTQYF.

The chain combines TRBV7-8 with TRBJ1-1; TRBD1 might be the D (6 bases). The CDR3 spans 15 residues. V shed 5 bases and J shed 0 bases, with 13 bases lying between them. Germline values: CDR1 SGHVS, CDR2 FQNEAQ. As DNA, the CDR3 is TGTGCCAGCAGCCCTAGGGCAGGGGTGAACACTGAAGCTTTCTTT. It encodes CASSPRAGVNTEAFF.

The genes are TRBV4-3 and TRBJ2-7, with TRBD2 matching 8 bases. The germline V gene has CDR1 LGHNA and CDR2 YSLEER. V was pared by 0 bases and J by 1 base, with 8 bases of the junction left unmatched. The length of the CDR3 is 17 residues. CDR3 protein: CASSQDSSPSGSYEQYF. The DNA of the CDR3 is TGCGCCAGCAGCCAAGATTCTTCGCCTAGCGGGTCCTACGAGCAGTACTTC.